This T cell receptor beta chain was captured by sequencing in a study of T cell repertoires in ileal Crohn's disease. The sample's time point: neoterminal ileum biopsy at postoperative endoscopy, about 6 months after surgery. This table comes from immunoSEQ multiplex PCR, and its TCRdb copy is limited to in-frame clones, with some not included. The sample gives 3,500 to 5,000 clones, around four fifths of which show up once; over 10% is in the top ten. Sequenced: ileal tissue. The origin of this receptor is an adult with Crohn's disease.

The CDR3 DNA sequence: TGTGCCAGCATACCTCGGGACAGGGGGCCCTCCACTGAAGCTTTCTTT. Translating it yields CASIPRDRGPSTEAFF. The rearrangement joins TRBV7-6 to TRBJ1-1; 12 bases fit TRBD1. The germline V gene has CDR1 SGHVS and CDR2 FNYEAQ. This CDR3 region has 16 residues. V lost 7 bases, J lost 4 bases, and 10 bases stayed unmatched.